This entry features one T cell receptor (beta chain) sequence. This specimen belongs to a study of blood T cells in healthy people across ages. The V gene's germline CDR1 is DFQATT and CDR2 SNEGSKA (reference sequence). This CDR3 has 12 residues. The germline V and J ends were trimmed by 1 base and 3 bases, with 4 bases remaining between them. Primers used in a second PCR of roughly 7 to 11 cycles were a sample-barcoded 5' primer and a J-beta primer mix. TCRdb fed the 5' RACE reads into MiXCR, producing one record per CDR3 protein. The sample contains approximately 730,000 distinct CDR3 sequences, 53% of which appear only once.

The sample taken for sequencing was blood. The chain joins TRBV20-1 to TRBJ2-1, with unresolved D. The TCR comes from a man of 80 years or more in good health. The CDR3 DNA follows: TGCAGTGCTAGAGGGGACTACAATGAGCAGTTCTTC. It is translated as CSARGDYNEQFF.